The 15 T cell receptor beta chains in this list originate from one sample, sequenced in a study of blood T cell repertoires in COVID-19. The table came from immunoSEQ multiplex PCR; TCRdb's copy has only in-frame clones and leaves some out. This repertoire shows some 500,000 clones, around 90% found once; its top ten account for under 8.5%. Sample: peripheral blood. The source is a woman in her forties or fifties with COVID-19, enrolled during active disease.

The chain recombines TRBV6-1 with TRBJ1-2; D perhaps matches TRBD1 (5 bases). Germline CDR1 and CDR2: MNHNS and SASEGT. The CDR3 covers 13 residues. The V gene lost 3 bases and the J gene lost 4 bases, with 9 bases spanning the gap. DNA for the CDR3: TGTGCCAGCAGTGACCAGGGAGGCTATGGCTACACCTTC. This translates into CASSDQGGYGYTF.

This chain uses TRBV2 with TRBJ1-3; tentatively, D is TRBD1 (6 bases). V was cut by 5 bases and J by 0 bases, with 11 bases left in between. CDR3 length: 15 residues. Looked up from germline, CDR1 is SNHLY and CDR2 is FYNNEI. CDR3 nucleotide sequence: TGTGCCAGCAGTACTGACAGGAACTCTGGAAACACCATATATTTT. Its protein product is CASSTDRNSGNTIYF. Together with reference TRBV2 and TRBJ1-3, the CDR3 gives the full variable domain: EPEVTQTPSHQVTQMGQEVILRCVPISNHLYFYWYRQILGQKVEFLVSFYNNEISEKSEIFDDQFSVERPDGSNFTLKIRSTKLEDSAMYFCASSTDRNSGNTIYFGEGSWLTVV.

The chain uses TRBV29-1 and TRBJ1-2, with TRBD1 matching over 7 bases. J lost 8 bases, V lost 6 bases, and 3 bases had no gene match. The germline V gene has CDR1 SQVTM and CDR2 ANQGSEA. The CDR3 is made up of 10 amino acids. The CDR3 DNA sequence: TGCAGCGTCGCGACAGGGGGCTACACCTTC. This codes for CSVATGGYTF. The variable domain in full, with the rest retrieved from reference TRBV29-1 and TRBJ1-2, is SAVISQKPSRDICQRGTSLTIQCQVDSQVTMMFWYRQQPGQSLTLIATANQGSEATYESGFVIDKFPISRPNLTFSTLTVSNMSPEDSSIYLCSVATGGYTFGSGTRLTVV.

V gene TRBV2 combines with J gene TRBJ1-1; the match to TRBD1 covers 7 bases. Per germline, CDR1 SNHLY and CDR2 FYNNEI. The V and J ends lost 6 bases and 5 bases, in that order; junction bases with no gene match: 6. The CDR3 spans 13 residues. The CDR3 DNA reads as TGTGCCAGCAGGGTCGACAGGGCGACTGAAGCTTTCTTT. This sequence encodes CASRVDRATEAFF.

The gene calls are TRBV18 and TRBJ2-3; D is perhaps TRBD1 (5 bases). CDR3 length: 13 residues. Germline CDR1 reads KGHSH; CDR2 reads LQKENI. V was cut by 3 bases and J by 4 bases, with 8 bases left in between. The CDR3 coding sequence is TGTGCCAGCTCACCTGGGGCTGCAGATACGCAGTATTTT. This codes for CASSPGAADTQYF.

This chain links TRBV6-2 or TRBV6-3 with TRBJ2-1, with 9 bases lining up with TRBD2. J gave up 0 bases and V 5 bases, and 2 bases lay outside the gene matches. The CDR3 sequence is 15 residues long. CDR1 is MNHEY and CDR2 is SVGEGT in the germline V gene. CDR3 bases: TGTGCCAGCAGTAGCGGGGGGAGCTCCTACAATGAGCAGTTCTTC. The encoded protein is CASSSGGSSYNEQFF.

This clone was detected only a few times. The chain combines TRBV18 with TRBJ1-2, with 7 nucleotides matching TRBD1. This CDR3 comprises 16 residues. V dropped 1 base and J dropped 0; count of bases not matched to a gene: 5. Germline loops: CDR1 KGHSH, CDR2 LQKENI. The CDR3 sequence is CASSPLSDRANYGYTF. CDR3 nucleotide sequence: TGTGCCAGCTCACCACTCTCAGACAGGGCTAACTATGGCTACACCTTC.

The chain combines TRBV10-3 with TRBJ1-2, with a weak D call TRBD1 (5 bases). The CDR3 totals 14 residues. CDR1 is ENHRY, CDR2 SYGVKD, per germline. V was trimmed by 10 bases and J by 4 bases, leaving 19 bases between them. The CDR3 reads CATSRALDTYGYTF. The CDR3 DNA reads TGTGCCACCTCACGGGCCCTGGACACCTATGGCTACACCTTC.

This chain connects TRBV11-2 to TRBJ1-3; D not resolved. CDR3 length equals 16 residues. Germline assignment: CDR1 SGHAT and CDR2 FQNNGV. Between the trimmed V and J ends, which lost 0 bases and 3 bases, there was a span of 12 bases. CDR3 sequence reads: CASSLERSNFGNTIYF. In nucleotides, the CDR3 is TGTGCCAGCAGCTTAGAAAGGAGTAACTTTGGAAACACCATATATTTT.

The chain links TRBV28 to TRBJ1-3; D gene ambiguous. There are 14 residues in the CDR3. Trimming cost V 6 bases and J 0 bases, with 9 bases left between them. Germline CDR1 is MDHEN and CDR2 is SYDVKM. In nucleotides, the CDR3 is TGTGCCAGCAGACGACTTAGCTCTGGAAACACCATATATTTT. Protein sequence: CASRRLSSGNTIYF.

The CDR3 sequence is CASRGGATEAFF. Written as DNA, the CDR3 is TGTGCCAGCAGAGGGGGCGCGACTGAAGCTTTCTTT. The chain joins TRBV6-6 to TRBJ1-1, with 7 bases that match TRBD1. The V gene's germline CDR1 is MNHNY and CDR2 SVGAGI (reference sequence). This CDR3 contains 12 residues. Trimming took 6 bases from V and 5 from J; bases not matched to a gene: 3.

The V and J genes are TRBV30 and TRBJ2-2; 7 bases agree with TRBD1. The V gene's germline CDR1 is GTSNPN and CDR2 SVGIG (reference sequence). The CDR3 runs 15 residues. The trim removed 4 bases at V and 0 bases at J, leaving 5 bases unmatched. The chain's CDR3 is CAWNPTGPNTGELFF. The CDR3 coding sequence is TGTGCCTGGAACCCGACAGGGCCGAACACCGGGGAGCTGTTTTTT.

The chain recombines TRBV11-3 with TRBJ2-1; weak D call: TRBD2 (6 bases). Germline-derived CDR1 and CDR2 are SGHNT and YENEEA. The CDR3 sequence is 14 residues long. Trimming removed 1 base from V and 9 bases from J, with 13 bases in between. The CDR3 DNA reads TGTGCCAGCAGCTTAGGAACCACCGGGGGTGAGCAGTTCTTC. The encoded protein is CASSLGTTGGEQFF.

The chain employs TRBV19 and TRBJ1-5, with a tentative D call TRBD1 (5 bases). This CDR3 is 15 amino acids long. Germline CDR1 LNHDA, CDR2 SQIVND (reference sequence). V lost 5 bases, J lost 0 bases, and 11 bases lay in between. As DNA, the CDR3 is TGTGCCAGTAGTCCCGACAGCGATAGCAATCAGCCCCAGCATTTT. Protein: CASSPDSDSNQPQHF.

The V and J genes are TRBV28 and TRBJ1-2; TRBD1 might be the D (5 bases). V gave up 3 bases and J gave up 8 bases, with 13 bases separating them. Germline V gene data show CDR1 as MDHEN and CDR2 as SYDVKM. The CDR3 is made up of 13 amino acids. The CDR3 nucleotides are TGTGCCAGCAGTTTGAAGACAGCTCGGGGCTACACCTTC. Translating gives CASSLKTARGYTF.